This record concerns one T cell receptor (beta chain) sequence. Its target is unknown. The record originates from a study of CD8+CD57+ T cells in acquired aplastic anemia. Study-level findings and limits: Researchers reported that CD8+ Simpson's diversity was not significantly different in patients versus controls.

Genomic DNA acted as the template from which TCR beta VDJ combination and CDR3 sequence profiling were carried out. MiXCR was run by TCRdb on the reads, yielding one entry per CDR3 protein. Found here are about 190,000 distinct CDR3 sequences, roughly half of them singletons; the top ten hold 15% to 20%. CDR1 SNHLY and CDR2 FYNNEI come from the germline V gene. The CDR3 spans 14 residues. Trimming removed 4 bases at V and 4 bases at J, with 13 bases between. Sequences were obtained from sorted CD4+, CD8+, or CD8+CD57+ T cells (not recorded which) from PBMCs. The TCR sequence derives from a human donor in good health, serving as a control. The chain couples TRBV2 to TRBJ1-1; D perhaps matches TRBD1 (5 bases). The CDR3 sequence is CASSVSGDGTEAFF. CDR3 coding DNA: TGTGCCAGCAGTGTGTCGGGGGACGGCACTGAAGCTTTCTTT.